This TCR beta chain stems from a study of control samples from healthy donors and cancer patients (dated by TCRdb to 2018 to 2021). The CDR3 runs 14 residues from the cysteine to the phenylalanine. Only CDR3 DNA remains: 42 bases, in frame from the first base. The germline V gene yields SGHRS for CDR1 and YFSETQ for CDR2. At the junction V is shortened by 4 bases and J by 2 bases; bases outside the gene matches: 5. As concerns this clone: Its antigen target is currently unknown. The record has no base qualities; no much larger clone is one base away.

Receptor libraries were prepared by the immunoSEQ multiplex PCR assay. Here the immuneACCESS table is served through TCRdb, limited to in-frame sequences with V and J called. Missing clones are a known gap in these copies; in checked studies unresolved V genes cover under half, and the rest lacks a known reason. Within this sample are 60,000 to 95,000 clones, with around 86% of them counted one time only. Clones ranked in the top ten supply 9.5% of the sample. Recombination joined TRBV5-1 with TRBJ2-5, with TRBD2 matching 7 junction bases. Sequencing was performed on PBMCs. The sequence was obtained from a woman aged 50 to 60 with colorectal cancer. The DNA is as follows: TGCGCCAGCAGCAAGGGAGGGTTGCAAGAGACCCAGTACTTC. Its translation reads: CASSKGGLQETQYF.